Listed below are T cell receptor beta chains from one sample, sequenced in a study of type 1 regulatory T cells. TCRdb reanalysed the reads using MiXCR and keeps one entry per CDR3 protein. The profile covers roughly 46,000 distinct CDR3 sequences, with 9% to 15% appearing a single time and 7% to 9% taken by the ten largest. These TCRs are of unknown antigen specificity. The sample taken for sequencing was cultured non-Tr1 T cells, either the whole culture or a sorted T cell fraction (not recorded which). These TCRs come from a human donor in good health. Both conserved end residues are part of each CDR3. The D gene is left open where the match is weak. Part of the rows lack a size; the others show once, few, many or a class for expanded clones.

D gene: TRBD2; J gene: TRBJ2-1; V gene: TRBV5-1; clone size: .; CDR3 protein: CASSPGVAGGGDEQFF; CDR3 DNA: TGCGCCAGCAGCCCTGGAGTAGCGGGAGGGGGCGATGAGCAGTTCTTC
D gene: .; J gene: TRBJ2-1; V gene: TRBV20-1; clone size: many; CDR3 protein: CSASPPLRGATPGDNEQFF; CDR3 DNA: TGCAGTGCTAGCCCTCCCCTTCGGGGGGCTACACCAGGGGACAATGAGCAGTTCTTC
D gene: TRBD2; J gene: TRBJ2-1; V gene: TRBV9; clone size: many; CDR3 protein: CASSVVAGVYNEQFF; CDR3 DNA: TGTGCCAGCAGCGTAGTAGCGGGGGTATACAATGAGCAGTTCTTC
D gene: TRBD1; J gene: TRBJ2-1; V gene: TRBV6-2/TRBV6-3; clone size: .; CDR3 protein: CASSTGQAYNEQFF; CDR3 DNA: TGTGCCAGCAGCACCGGACAGGCCTACAATGAGCAGTTCTTC
D gene: .; J gene: TRBJ1-4; V gene: TRBV12-3/TRBV12-4; clone size: many; CDR3 protein: CASTPGWLPAPTNEKLFF; CDR3 DNA: TGTGCCAGCACCCCCGGGTGGTTACCGGCTCCAACTAATGAAAAACTGTTTTTT
D gene: TRBD1; J gene: TRBJ1-6; V gene: TRBV6-1; clone size: many; CDR3 protein: CASTSVRTGSNSPLHF; CDR3 DNA: TGTGCCAGCACTTCTGTGAGGACAGGATCAAATTCACCCCTCCACTTT
D gene: TRBD2; J gene: TRBJ2-1; V gene: TRBV18; clone size: .; CDR3 protein: CASSTSGAYNEQFF; CDR3 DNA: TGTGCCAGCTCAACTAGCGGGGCATACAATGAGCAGTTCTTC
D gene: .; J gene: TRBJ2-7; V gene: TRBV2; clone size: many; CDR3 protein: CASGALTYEQYF; CDR3 DNA: TGTGCCAGCGGGGCGCTGACCTACGAGCAGTACTTC
D gene: .; J gene: TRBJ2-5; V gene: TRBV7-2; clone size: medium-sized; CDR3 protein: CASSLVPKETQYF; CDR3 DNA: TGTGCCAGCAGCTTAGTACCGAAAGAGACCCAGTACTTC
D gene: TRBD1; J gene: TRBJ2-7; V gene: TRBV11-2; clone size: many; CDR3 protein: CASRRDRASYEQYF; CDR3 DNA: TGTGCCAGCAGGCGGGACAGGGCCTCCTACGAGCAGTACTTC
D gene: TRBD1; J gene: TRBJ1-4; V gene: TRBV6-1; clone size: many; CDR3 protein: CASSDYRGREKLFF; CDR3 DNA: TGTGCCAGCAGTGATTACAGGGGACGAGAAAAACTGTTTTTT
D gene: .; J gene: TRBJ1-3; V gene: TRBV5-1; clone size: .; CDR3 protein: CASSLGGPGNTIYF; CDR3 DNA: TGCGCCAGCAGCTTGGGAGGCCCTGGAAACACCATATATTTT
D gene: TRBD1; J gene: TRBJ2-1; V gene: TRBV20-1; clone size: few; CDR3 protein: CSAKTGTGGYNEQFF; CDR3 DNA: TGCAGTGCTAAAACCGGGACAGGAGGCTACAATGAGCAGTTCTTC
D gene: .; J gene: TRBJ2-1; V gene: TRBV28; clone size: many; CDR3 protein: CASRTIRSSYNEQFF; CDR3 DNA: TGTGCCAGCAGGACAATTCGCAGCTCCTACAATGAGCAGTTCTTC
D gene: .; J gene: TRBJ2-5; V gene: TRBV5-1; clone size: many; CDR3 protein: CASSPIGTLRTQYF; CDR3 DNA: TGCGCCAGCAGCCCTATAGGGACACTCCGGACCCAGTACTTC
D gene: .; J gene: TRBJ1-5; V gene: TRBV29-1; clone size: few; CDR3 protein: CSVGEGSQPQHF; CDR3 DNA: TGCAGCGTTGGGGAGGGAAGTCAGCCCCAGCATTTT
D gene: TRBD1; J gene: TRBJ2-7; V gene: TRBV7-8; clone size: few; CDR3 protein: CASSLDREQYF; CDR3 DNA: TGTGCCAGCAGCTTGGACAGGGAGCAGTACTTC
D gene: TRBD2; J gene: TRBJ2-1; V gene: TRBV6-5; clone size: many; CDR3 protein: CASNVRSGRGEQFF; CDR3 DNA: TGTGCCAGCAATGTTAGGAGCGGGAGAGGTGAGCAGTTCTTC
D gene: .; J gene: TRBJ1-6; V gene: TRBV6-5; clone size: many; CDR3 protein: CASGTGLSITPLHF; CDR3 DNA: TGTGCCAGCGGAACAGGGCTTTCGATCACTCCCCTCCACTTT
D gene: .; J gene: TRBJ1-5; V gene: TRBV20-1; clone size: .; CDR3 protein: CSARDSLTVNNQPQHF; CDR3 DNA: TGCAGTGCTAGAGATTCTTTGACAGTGAACAATCAGCCCCAGCATTTT
D gene: TRBD1; J gene: TRBJ2-4; V gene: TRBV25-1; clone size: many; CDR3 protein: CASTAVGGGGIQYF; CDR3 DNA: TGTGCCAGCACAGCGGTAGGGGGCGGTGGCATTCAGTACTTC
D gene: .; J gene: TRBJ2-1; V gene: TRBV6-1; clone size: .; CDR3 protein: CASSDQLADEQFF; CDR3 DNA: TGTGCCAGCAGTGACCAACTAGCAGATGAGCAGTTCTTC
D gene: .; J gene: TRBJ2-5; V gene: TRBV30; clone size: few; CDR3 protein: CAWSARETQYF; CDR3 DNA: TGTGCCTGGAGTGCGAGGGAGACCCAGTACTTC
D gene: .; J gene: TRBJ2-3; V gene: TRBV19; clone size: many; CDR3 protein: CASTVGTSYTDTQYF; CDR3 DNA: TGTGCCAGTACCGTGGGGACATCTTACACAGATACGCAGTATTTT
D gene: .; J gene: TRBJ1-4; V gene: TRBV5-1; clone size: many; CDR3 protein: CASSLAWGGDEKLFF; CDR3 DNA: TGCGCCAGCAGCTTGGCCTGGGGGGGAGACGAAAAACTGTTTTTT
D gene: .; J gene: TRBJ2-5; V gene: TRBV29-1; clone size: .; CDR3 protein: CSVGPRVGGETQYF; CDR3 DNA: TGCAGCGTAGGACCCAGGGTAGGGGGAGAGACCCAGTACTTC
D gene: .; J gene: TRBJ1-3; V gene: TRBV5-6; clone size: .; CDR3 protein: CASSSIDRAPSGNTIYF; CDR3 DNA: TGTGCCAGCAGCTCGATAGATAGAGCCCCCTCTGGAAACACCATATATTTT
D gene: .; J gene: TRBJ1-4; V gene: TRBV28; clone size: .; CDR3 protein: CASGSTNEKLFF; CDR3 DNA: TGTGCCAGTGGGTCAACTAATGAAAAACTGTTTTTT
D gene: .; J gene: TRBJ2-7; V gene: TRBV5-1; clone size: many; CDR3 protein: CASSPGQMYSYEQYF; CDR3 DNA: TGCGCCAGCAGCCCCGGACAGATGTACTCCTACGAGCAGTACTTC
D gene: TRBD1; J gene: TRBJ1-2; V gene: TRBV5-1; clone size: few; CDR3 protein: CASSTSGTGYGYTF; CDR3 DNA: TGCGCCAGCAGCACCAGCGGGACAGGGTATGGCTACACCTTC
D gene: TRBD2; J gene: TRBJ2-7; V gene: TRBV29-1; clone size: many; CDR3 protein: CSVQTSGSEQYF; CDR3 DNA: TGCAGCGTTCAGACTAGCGGGAGCGAGCAGTACTTC
D gene: TRBD2; J gene: TRBJ2-1; V gene: TRBV29-1; clone size: .; CDR3 protein: CSVEGERGLAGEQFF; CDR3 DNA: TGCAGCGTGGAAGGTGAACGCGGACTAGCGGGGGAGCAGTTCTTC
D gene: .; J gene: TRBJ1-2; V gene: TRBV6-2/TRBV6-3; clone size: few; CDR3 protein: CASRRQVGDGYTF; CDR3 DNA: TGTGCCAGCAGGAGACAGGTTGGGGATGGCTACACCTTC
D gene: TRBD1; J gene: TRBJ1-4; V gene: TRBV6-5; clone size: .; CDR3 protein: CASRRDRSNEKLFF; CDR3 DNA: TGTGCCAGCAGACGGGACAGGTCTAATGAAAAACTGTTTTTT
D gene: .; J gene: TRBJ2-3; V gene: TRBV5-4; clone size: .; CDR3 protein: CASSLDQRSTDTQYF; CDR3 DNA: TGTGCCAGCAGCCTAGACCAGAGGAGCACAGATACGCAGTATTTT
D gene: .; J gene: TRBJ1-1; V gene: TRBV9; clone size: many; CDR3 protein: CASSPQPLNTEAFF; CDR3 DNA: TGTGCCAGCAGCCCTCAGCCCTTAAACACTGAAGCTTTCTTT
D gene: TRBD1; J gene: TRBJ1-2; V gene: TRBV10-3; clone size: many; CDR3 protein: CAISVSGTGVSGYTF; CDR3 DNA: TGTGCCATCAGTGTGTCCGGGACAGGGGTCAGTGGCTACACCTTC
D gene: TRBD1; J gene: TRBJ1-6; V gene: TRBV28; clone size: many; CDR3 protein: CASSPARQGYSPLHF; CDR3 DNA: TGTGCCAGCAGTCCCGCGAGACAGGGATACTCACCCCTCCACTTT
D gene: .; J gene: TRBJ2-2; V gene: TRBV5-4; clone size: few; CDR3 protein: CASSLALGSSGELFF; CDR3 DNA: TGTGCCAGCAGCTTGGCCCTGGGTTCCTCCGGGGAGCTGTTTTTT
D gene: .; J gene: TRBJ2-3; V gene: TRBV27; clone size: .; CDR3 protein: CASTEGWGRRDTQYF; CDR3 DNA: TGTGCCAGCACCGAGGGTTGGGGGAGAAGAGATACGCAGTATTTT
D gene: .; J gene: TRBJ2-7; V gene: TRBV7-2; clone size: many; CDR3 protein: CASSSGHLDEQYF; CDR3 DNA: TGTGCCAGCAGCTCGGGACATCTTGACGAGCAGTACTTC
D gene: TRBD2; J gene: TRBJ2-7; V gene: TRBV5-1; clone size: many; CDR3 protein: CASSRLAENYEQYF; CDR3 DNA: TGCGCCAGCTCGAGGCTAGCGGAGAACTACGAGCAGTACTTC